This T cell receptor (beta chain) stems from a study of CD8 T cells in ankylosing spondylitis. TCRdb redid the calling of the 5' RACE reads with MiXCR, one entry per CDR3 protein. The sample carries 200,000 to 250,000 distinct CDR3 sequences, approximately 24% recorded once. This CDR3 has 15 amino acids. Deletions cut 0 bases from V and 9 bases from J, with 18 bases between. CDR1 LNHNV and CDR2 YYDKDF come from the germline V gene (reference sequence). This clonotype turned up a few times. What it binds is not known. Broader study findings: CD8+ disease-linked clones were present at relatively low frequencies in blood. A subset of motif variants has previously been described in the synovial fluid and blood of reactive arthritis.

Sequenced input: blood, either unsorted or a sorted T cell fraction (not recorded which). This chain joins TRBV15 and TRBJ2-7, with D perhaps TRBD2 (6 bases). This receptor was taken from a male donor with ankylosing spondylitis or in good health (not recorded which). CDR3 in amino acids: CATSREWGEDLRQYF. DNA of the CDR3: TGTGCCACCAGCAGAGAGTGGGGGGAGGATCTCAGGCAGTACTTC.